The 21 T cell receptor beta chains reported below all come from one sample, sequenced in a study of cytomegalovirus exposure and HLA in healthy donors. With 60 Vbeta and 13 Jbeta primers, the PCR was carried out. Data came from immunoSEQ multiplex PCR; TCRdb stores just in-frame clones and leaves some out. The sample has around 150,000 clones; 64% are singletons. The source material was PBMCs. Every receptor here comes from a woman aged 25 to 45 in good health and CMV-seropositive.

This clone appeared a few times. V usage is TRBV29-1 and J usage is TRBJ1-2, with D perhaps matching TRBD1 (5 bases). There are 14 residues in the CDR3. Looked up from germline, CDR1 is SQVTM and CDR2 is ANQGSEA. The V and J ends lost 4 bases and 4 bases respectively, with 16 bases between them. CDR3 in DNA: TGCAGCGTTGCCCAGGGTTTGGCTCCCTATGGCTACACCTTC. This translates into CSVAQGLAPYGYTF. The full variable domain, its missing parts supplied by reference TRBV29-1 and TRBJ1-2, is SAVISQKPSRDICQRGTSLTIQCQVDSQVTMMFWYRQQPGQSLTLIATANQGSEATYESGFVIDKFPISRPNLTFSTLTVSNMSPEDSSIYLCSVAQGLAPYGYTFGSGTRLTVV.

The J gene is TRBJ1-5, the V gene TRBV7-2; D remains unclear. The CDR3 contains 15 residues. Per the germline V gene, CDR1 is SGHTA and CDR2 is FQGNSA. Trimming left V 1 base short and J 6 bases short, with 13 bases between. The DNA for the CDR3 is TGTGCCAGCAGCTTAGACCCAGTACGGGGTCAGCCCCAGCATTTT. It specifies CASSLDPVRGQPQHF.

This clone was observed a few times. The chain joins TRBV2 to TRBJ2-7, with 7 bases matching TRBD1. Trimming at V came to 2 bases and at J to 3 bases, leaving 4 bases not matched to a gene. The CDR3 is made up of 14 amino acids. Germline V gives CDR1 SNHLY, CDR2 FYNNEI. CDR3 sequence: CASSELGTDYEQYF. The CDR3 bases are TGTGCCAGCAGTGAATTAGGGACAGACTACGAGCAGTACTTC. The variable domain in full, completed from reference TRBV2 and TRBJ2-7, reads EPEVTQTPSHQVTQMGQEVILRCVPISNHLYFYWYRQILGQKVEFLVSFYNNEISEKSEIFDDQFSVERPDGSNFTLKIRSTKLEDSAMYFCASSELGTDYEQYFGPGTRLTVT.

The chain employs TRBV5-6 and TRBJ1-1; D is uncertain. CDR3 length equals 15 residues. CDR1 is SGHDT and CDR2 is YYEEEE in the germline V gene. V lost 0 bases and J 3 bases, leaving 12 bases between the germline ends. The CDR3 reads CASSLVEGMHTEAFF. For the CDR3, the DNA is TGTGCCAGCAGCTTGGTAGAGGGAATGCACACTGAAGCTTTCTTT.

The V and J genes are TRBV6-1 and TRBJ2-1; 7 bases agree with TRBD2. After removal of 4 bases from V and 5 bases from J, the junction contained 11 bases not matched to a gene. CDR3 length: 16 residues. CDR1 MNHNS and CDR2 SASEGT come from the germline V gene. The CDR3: CASSVTTSRGDNEQFF. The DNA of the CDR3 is TGTGCCAGCAGTGTCACGACTAGCCGGGGGGACAATGAGCAGTTCTTC.

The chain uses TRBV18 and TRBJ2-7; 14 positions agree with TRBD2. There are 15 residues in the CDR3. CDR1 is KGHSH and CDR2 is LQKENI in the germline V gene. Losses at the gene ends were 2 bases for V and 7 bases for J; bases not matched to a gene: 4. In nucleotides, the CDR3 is TGTGCCAGCTCACCAGGACTAGCGGGAGGTCGGGAGCAGTACTTC. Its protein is CASSPGLAGGREQYF.

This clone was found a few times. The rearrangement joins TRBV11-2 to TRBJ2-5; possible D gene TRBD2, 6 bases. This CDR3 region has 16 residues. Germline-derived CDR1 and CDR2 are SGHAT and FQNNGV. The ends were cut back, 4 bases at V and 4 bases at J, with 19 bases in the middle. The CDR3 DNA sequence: TGTGCCAGCAGCTGTGAAGACCGGGACTTACGAGAGACCCAGTACTTC. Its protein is CASSCEDRDLRETQYF.

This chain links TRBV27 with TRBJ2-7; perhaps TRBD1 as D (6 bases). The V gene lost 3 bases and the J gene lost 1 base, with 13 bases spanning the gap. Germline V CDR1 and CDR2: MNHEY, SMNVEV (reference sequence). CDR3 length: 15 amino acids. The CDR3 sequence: CASSLSLQGSYEQYF. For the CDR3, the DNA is TGTGCCAGCAGTTTGTCCCTACAGGGTTCCTACGAGCAGTACTTC.

The CDR3, as DNA: TGTGCCAGCAGTTTAGGCGGGAACACTGAAGCTTTCTTT. Translating it yields CASSLGGNTEAFF. The genes are TRBV27 and TRBJ1-1; D not resolved. Per the germline V gene, CDR1 is MNHEY and CDR2 is SMNVEV (reference sequence). The CDR3 spans 13 residues. The V and J ends lost 2 bases and 1 base respectively, with 5 bases between them.

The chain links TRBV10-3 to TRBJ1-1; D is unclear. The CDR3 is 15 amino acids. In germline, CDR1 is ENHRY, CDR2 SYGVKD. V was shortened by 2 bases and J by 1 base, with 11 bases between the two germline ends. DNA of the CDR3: TGTGCCATCAGTGAGCGCGGGTGGGGGAACACTGAAGCTTTCTTT. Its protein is CAISERGWGNTEAFF.

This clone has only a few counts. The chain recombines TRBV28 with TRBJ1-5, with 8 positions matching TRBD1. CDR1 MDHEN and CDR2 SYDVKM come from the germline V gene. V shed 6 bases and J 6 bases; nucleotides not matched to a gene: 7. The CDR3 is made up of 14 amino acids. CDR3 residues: CASRPLDRGQPQHF. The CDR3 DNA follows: TGTGCCAGCAGGCCACTCGACAGGGGTCAGCCCCAGCATTTT. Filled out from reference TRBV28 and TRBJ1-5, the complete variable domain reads DVKVTQSSRYLVKRTGEKVFLECVQDMDHENMFWYRQDPGLGLRLIYFSYDVKMKEKGDIPEGYSVSREKKERFSLILESASTNQTSMYLCASRPLDRGQPQHFGDGTRLSIL.

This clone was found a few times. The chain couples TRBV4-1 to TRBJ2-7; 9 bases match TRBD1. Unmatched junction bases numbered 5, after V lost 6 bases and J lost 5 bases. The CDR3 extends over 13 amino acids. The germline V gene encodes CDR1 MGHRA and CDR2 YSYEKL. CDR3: CASRGTGTDEQYF. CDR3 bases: TGCGCCAGCAGAGGGACAGGGACGGACGAGCAGTACTTC.

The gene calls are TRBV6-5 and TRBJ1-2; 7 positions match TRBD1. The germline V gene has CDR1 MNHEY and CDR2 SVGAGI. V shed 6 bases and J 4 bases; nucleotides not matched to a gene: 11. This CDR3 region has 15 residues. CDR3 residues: CASSLASTGIYGYTF. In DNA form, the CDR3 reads TGTGCCAGCAGCCTCGCCTCGACAGGGATCTATGGCTACACCTTC.

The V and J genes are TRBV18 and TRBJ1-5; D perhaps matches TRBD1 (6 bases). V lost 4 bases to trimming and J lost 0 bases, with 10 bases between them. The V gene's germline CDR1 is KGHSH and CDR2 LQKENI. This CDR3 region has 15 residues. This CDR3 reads CASSLTGISNQPQHF. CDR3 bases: TGTGCCAGCTCACTAACAGGGATTAGCAATCAGCCCCAGCATTTT.

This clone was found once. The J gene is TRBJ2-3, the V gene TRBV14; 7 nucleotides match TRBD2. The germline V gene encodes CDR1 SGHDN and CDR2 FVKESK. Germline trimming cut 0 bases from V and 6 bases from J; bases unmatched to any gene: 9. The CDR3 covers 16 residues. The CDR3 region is CASSQEVSGLSDTQYF. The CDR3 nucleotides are TGTGCCAGCAGCCAAGAGGTTAGCGGGCTTTCCGATACGCAGTATTTT.

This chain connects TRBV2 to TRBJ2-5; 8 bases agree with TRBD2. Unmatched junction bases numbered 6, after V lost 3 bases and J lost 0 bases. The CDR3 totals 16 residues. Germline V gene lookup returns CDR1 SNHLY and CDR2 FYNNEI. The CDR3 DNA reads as TGTGCCAGCAGTGAGAGGGGCGGGGGGTACCAAGAGACCCAGTACTTC. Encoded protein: CASSERGGGYQETQYF.

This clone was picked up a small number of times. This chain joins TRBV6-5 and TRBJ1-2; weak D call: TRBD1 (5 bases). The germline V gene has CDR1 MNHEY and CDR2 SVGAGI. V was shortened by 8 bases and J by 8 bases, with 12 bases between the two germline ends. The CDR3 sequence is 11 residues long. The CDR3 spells CASVGGDGYTF. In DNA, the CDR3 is TGTGCCAGCGTCGGAGGGGACGGCTACACCTTC.

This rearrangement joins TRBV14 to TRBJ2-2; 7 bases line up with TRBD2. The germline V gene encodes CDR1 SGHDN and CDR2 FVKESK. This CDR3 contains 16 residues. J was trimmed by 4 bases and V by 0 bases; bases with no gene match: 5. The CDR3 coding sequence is TGTGCCAGCAGCCAAGATTGGGGACTACTCACCGGGGAGCTGTTTTTT. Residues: CASSQDWGLLTGELFF.

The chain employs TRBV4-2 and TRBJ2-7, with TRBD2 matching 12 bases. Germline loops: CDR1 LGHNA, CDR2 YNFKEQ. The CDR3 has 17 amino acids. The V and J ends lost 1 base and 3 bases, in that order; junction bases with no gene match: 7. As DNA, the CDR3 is TGTGCCAGCAGCCAAGCTTCTCGACTAGCGGGAGACTACGAGCAGTACTTC. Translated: CASSQASRLAGDYEQYF.

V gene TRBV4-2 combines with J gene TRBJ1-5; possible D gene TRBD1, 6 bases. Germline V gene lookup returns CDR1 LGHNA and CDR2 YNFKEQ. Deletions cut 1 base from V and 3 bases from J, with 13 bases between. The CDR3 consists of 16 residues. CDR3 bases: TGTGCCAGCAGCCAAGGGTATGGACAGAACAATCAGCCCCAGCATTTT. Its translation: CASSQGYGQNNQPQHF.

CDR3 DNA sequence: TGTGCCAGCAGTGAAACTACAGGGGCTTGGACCCAGTACTTC. Translation: CASSETTGAWTQYF. The chain couples TRBV6-5 to TRBJ2-5; TRBD1 aligns across 7 bases. V dropped 5 bases and J dropped 7; count of bases not matched to a gene: 10. From germline, CDR1 is MNHEY and CDR2 SVGAGI. The CDR3 spans 14 residues.